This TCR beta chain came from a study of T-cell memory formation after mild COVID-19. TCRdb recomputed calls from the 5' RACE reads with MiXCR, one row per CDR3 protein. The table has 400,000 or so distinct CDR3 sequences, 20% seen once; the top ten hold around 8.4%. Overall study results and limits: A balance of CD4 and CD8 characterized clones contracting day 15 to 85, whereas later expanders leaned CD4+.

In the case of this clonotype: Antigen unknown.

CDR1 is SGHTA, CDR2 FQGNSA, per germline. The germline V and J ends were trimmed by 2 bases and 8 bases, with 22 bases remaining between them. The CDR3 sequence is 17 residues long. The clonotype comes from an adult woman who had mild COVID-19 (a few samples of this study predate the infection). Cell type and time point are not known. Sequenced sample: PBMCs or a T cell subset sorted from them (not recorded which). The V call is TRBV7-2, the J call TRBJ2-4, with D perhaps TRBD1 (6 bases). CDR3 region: CASSLLAPGHSKDIQYF. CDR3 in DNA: TGTGCCAGCAGCTTATTAGCCCCGGGACACTCAAAAGACATTCAGTACTTC.